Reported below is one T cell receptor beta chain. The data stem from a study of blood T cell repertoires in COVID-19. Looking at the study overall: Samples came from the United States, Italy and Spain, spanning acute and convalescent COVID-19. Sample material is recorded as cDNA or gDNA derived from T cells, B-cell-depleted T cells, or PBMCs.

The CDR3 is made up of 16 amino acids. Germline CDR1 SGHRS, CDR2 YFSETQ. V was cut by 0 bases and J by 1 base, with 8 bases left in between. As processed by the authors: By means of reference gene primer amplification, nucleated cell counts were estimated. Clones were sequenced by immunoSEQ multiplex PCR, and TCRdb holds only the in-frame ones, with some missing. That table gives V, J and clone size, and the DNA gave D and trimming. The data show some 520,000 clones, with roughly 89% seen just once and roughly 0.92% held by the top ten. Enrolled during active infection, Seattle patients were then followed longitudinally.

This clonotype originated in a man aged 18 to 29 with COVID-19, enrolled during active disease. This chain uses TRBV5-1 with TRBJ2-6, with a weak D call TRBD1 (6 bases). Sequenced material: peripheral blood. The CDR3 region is CASSLEGQSGANVLTF. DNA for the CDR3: TGCGCCAGCAGCTTGGAAGGACAGTCTGGGGCCAACGTCCTGACTTTC.